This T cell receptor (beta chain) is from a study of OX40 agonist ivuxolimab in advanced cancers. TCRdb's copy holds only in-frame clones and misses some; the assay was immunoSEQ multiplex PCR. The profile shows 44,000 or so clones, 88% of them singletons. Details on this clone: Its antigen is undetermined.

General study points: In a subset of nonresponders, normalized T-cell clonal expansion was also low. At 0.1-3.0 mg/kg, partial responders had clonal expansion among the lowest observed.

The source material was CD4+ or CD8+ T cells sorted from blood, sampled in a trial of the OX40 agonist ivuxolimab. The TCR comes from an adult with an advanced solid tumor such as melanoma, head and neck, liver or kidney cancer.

This CDR3 reads CASSIPGTGTFYGYTF. The CDR3 region has the DNA TGCGCCAGCAGCATACCCGGGACAGGGACCTTCTATGGCTACACCTTC. V usage is TRBV4-1 and J usage is TRBJ1-2, with TRBD1 identical over 9 bases. V gave up 5 bases and J gave up 4 bases; unmatched junction bases: 11. Germline V CDR1 and CDR2: MGHRA, YSYEKL. There are 16 residues in the CDR3.